The 30 T cell receptor beta chains below come from one sample, sequenced in a study of blood T cell repertoires in COVID-19. TCRdb's table, derived via immunoSEQ multiplex PCR, lists solely in-frame clones and lacks some. The data hold 80,000 to 100,000 clones, with 82% observed a single time. The specimen sequenced was peripheral blood. The receptors derive from a man in his 70s with active or convalescent COVID-19.

This clone came up a few times. The chain has TRBV25-1 and TRBJ2-1, with D tentatively TRBD1 (6 bases). Per the germline V gene, CDR1 is MGHDK and CDR2 is SYGVNS. The CDR3 consists of 13 residues. Trimming pared 4 bases from V and 8 bases from J, leaving 12 bases between. Here the CDR3 reads CASSATGRDEQFF. The CDR3 DNA reads as TGTGCCAGCAGTGCGACAGGCAGGGATGAGCAGTTCTTC.

This clone has just a few counts. The chain employs TRBV3-1 (or the pseudogene TRBV3-2) and TRBJ1-2, with a tentative D call TRBD1 (6 bases). V was pared by 4 bases and J by 1 base, with 13 bases between. Germline CDR1 LGHDT, CDR2 YNNKEL (reference sequence). This CDR3 is 15 amino acids long. The CDR3 DNA is TGTGCCAGCAGCCCCACAGGGCTGGTTAACTATGGCTACACCTTC. Translation gives CASSPTGLVNYGYTF.

The chain links TRBV6-5 to TRBJ1-5; D is ambiguous. This CDR3 spans 15 amino acids. Deletions cut 5 bases from V and 7 bases from J, with 18 bases between. Germline CDR1 and CDR2: MNHEY and SVGAGI. CDR3 in amino acids: CASSTSPDGMQPQHF. Here the CDR3 DNA reads TGTGCCAGCAGTACTTCTCCGGACGGGATGCAGCCCCAGCATTTT.

Here the CDR3 reads CASSPPSVMNTEAFF. The CDR3 nucleotides read TGTGCCAGCTCACCACCGAGCGTGATGAACACTGAAGCTTTCTTT. The chain couples TRBV18 to TRBJ1-1; D gene uncertain. The CDR3 sequence is 15 residues long. Germline V lookup: CDR1 KGHSH, CDR2 LQKENI. The V and J ends lost 0 bases and 0 bases respectively, with 8 bases between them.

This sequence joins TRBV7-8 and TRBJ1-2; TRBD1 matches 7 bases. The junction had 13 bases not matched to a gene; V was cut back by 5 bases and J by 4 bases. This CDR3 contains 16 residues. Germline V gives CDR1 SGHVS, CDR2 FQNEAQ. The CDR3 sequence: CASSLQTGPGGYGYTF. The CDR3, as DNA: TGTGCCAGCAGCCTACAGACAGGCCCAGGGGGCTATGGCTACACCTTC. The entire variable domain, with the rest obtained from reference TRBV7-8 and TRBJ1-2, is as follows: GAGVSQSPRYKVAKRGQDVALRCDPISGHVSLFWYQQALGQGPEFLTYFQNEAQLDKSGLPSDRFFAERPEGSVSTLKIQRTQQEDSAVYLCASSLQTGPGGYGYTFGSGTRLTVV.

V gene TRBV7-2 combines with J gene TRBJ2-2; 10 positions match TRBD2. The V and J ends lost 5 bases and 5 bases, in that order; junction bases with no gene match: 5. CDR3 length equals 15 residues. Germline values: CDR1 SGHTA, CDR2 FQGNSA. CDR3 DNA: TGTGCCAGCAGCCTCCTAGCGGGGGTGACCGGGGAGCTGTTTTTT. It is translated as CASSLLAGVTGELFF.

The chain uses TRBV4-2 and TRBJ2-1, with a weak D call TRBD1 (6 bases). The CDR3 sequence is 15 residues long. Per the germline V gene, CDR1 is LGHNA and CDR2 is YNFKEQ. Deletions cut 5 bases from V and 4 bases from J, with 15 bases between. The DNA for the CDR3 is TGTGCCAGCAGCTCCACGGACAGTAATTACAATGAGCAGTTCTTC. As protein: CASSSTDSNYNEQFF.

The chain is built from TRBV6-1 and TRBJ1-6; D is uncertain. Between the trimmed V and J ends, which lost 2 bases and 3 bases, there was a span of 11 bases. The length of the CDR3 is 16 residues. Germline values: CDR1 MNHNS, CDR2 SASEGT. The CDR3 sequence: CASSELGTGYNSPLHF. CDR3 DNA: TGTGCCAGCAGTGAATTGGGTACGGGCTATAATTCACCCCTCCACTTT.

The chain uses TRBV15 and TRBJ2-1; D possibly corresponds to TRBD2 (5 bases). V lost 4 bases and J lost 8, with 15 bases in between. CDR1 and CDR2 from the germline V gene are LNHNV and YYDKDF (reference sequence). CDR3 length equals 14 residues. The CDR3 loop is CATSKRALVDEQFF. In nucleotides, the CDR3 is TGTGCCACCAGCAAGAGGGCACTAGTAGATGAGCAGTTCTTC.

The chain has TRBV6-5 and TRBJ1-6, with D perhaps matching TRBD1 (5 bases). Germline assignment: CDR1 MNHEY and CDR2 SVGAGI. V was pared by 2 bases and J by 10 bases, with 9 bases between. The CDR3 sequence is 13 residues long. The CDR3 sequence: CASSYVQESPLHF. In nucleotides, the CDR3 is TGTGCCAGCAGTTACGTACAGGAATCACCCCTCCACTTT.

The chain joins TRBV4-3 to TRBJ1-4; D possibly corresponds to TRBD1 (6 bases). V was clipped by 1 base and J by 8 bases, with 11 bases between them. The CDR3 consists of 14 residues. Germline V CDR1 and CDR2: LGHNA, YSLEER. The CDR3: CASSQGLQGEKLFF. CDR3 DNA: TGCGCCAGCAGCCAAGGTCTTCAGGGGGAAAAACTGTTTTTT.

The gene calls are TRBV4-1 and TRBJ2-3; 12 bases map to TRBD2. The CDR3 covers 16 residues. CDR1 and CDR2 (germline): MGHRA, YSYEKL. With 4 bases clipped from V and 6 bases from J, the junction kept 8 bases outside the gene matches. The chain's CDR3 is CASSRRTSGDPDTQYF. The CDR3 region has the DNA TGCGCCAGCAGCCGTCGGACTAGCGGGGATCCCGATACGCAGTATTTT.

The gene calls are TRBV4-1 and TRBJ2-5; 10 bases line up with TRBD2. Germline-derived CDR1 and CDR2 are MGHRA and YSYEKL. The CDR3 sequence is 15 residues long. J lost 5 bases, V lost 4 bases, and 7 bases had no gene match. CDR3 sequence reads: CASSLLAGLGETQYF. In nucleotides, the CDR3 is TGCGCCAGCAGCCTACTAGCGGGGCTTGGGGAGACCCAGTACTTC.

The chain joins TRBV27 to TRBJ2-4, with D hard to call. Trimming stripped 4 bases from V and 0 bases from J, with 10 bases between. CDR1 MNHEY and CDR2 SMNVEV come from the germline V gene (reference sequence). CDR3 length: 15 amino acids. The CDR3 region has the DNA TGTGCCAGCAGTTCGCAACAGTTAGCCAAAAACATTCAGTACTTC. Translating gives CASSSQQLAKNIQYF.

This clone occurred a few times. The V call is TRBV5-1, the J call TRBJ1-2; TRBD1 matches at 9 bases. The CDR3 contains 13 residues. In germline, CDR1 is SGHRS, CDR2 YFSETQ. Germline trimming cut 6 bases from V and 6 bases from J; bases unmatched to any gene: 6. CDR3 loop: CASTDRGPDGYTF. CDR3 coding DNA: TGCGCCAGCACGGACAGGGGCCCTGATGGCTACACCTTC.

This chain uses TRBV27 with TRBJ1-2; 7 bases line up with TRBD1. Germline loops: CDR1 MNHEY, CDR2 SMNVEV (reference sequence). The CDR3 spans 14 residues. The ends lost 2 bases at V and 11 bases at J; junction bases unmatched: 11. The CDR3 sequence: CASSLTGASGFYTF. Written as DNA, the CDR3 is TGTGCCAGCAGTTTAACAGGGGCCTCAGGATTTTACACCTTC.

The V call is TRBV4-1, the J call TRBJ2-3; tentative D call: TRBD2 (6 bases). Germline V CDR1 and CDR2: MGHRA, YSYEKL. This CDR3 region has 16 residues. Between the trimmed V and J ends, which lost 6 bases and 0 bases, there was a span of 16 bases. The CDR3 is CASRNLGGVSTDTQYF. The CDR3 region has the DNA TGCGCCAGCAGGAACTTAGGAGGGGTTAGCACAGATACGCAGTATTTT.

This chain links TRBV30 with TRBJ2-1; 11 bases align to TRBD2. V lost 2 bases and J lost 2; bases outside the gene matches: 5. Germline V lookup: CDR1 GTSNPN, CDR2 SVGIG (reference sequence). This CDR3 contains 16 residues. The CDR3 DNA follows: TGTGCCTGGAGTCTAGCGGGGGGACCTCCCTACAATGAGCAGTTCTTC. It codes for CAWSLAGGPPYNEQFF.

This chain connects TRBV12-3 or TRBV12-4 to TRBJ2-1; perhaps TRBD2 as D (6 bases). V lost 6 bases to trimming and J lost 2 bases, with 8 bases between them. There are 13 residues in the CDR3. CDR3 coding DNA: TGTGCCAGCAGCCGCGGGGCCTACAATGAGCAGTTCTTC. Protein product: CASSRGAYNEQFF.

The chain joins TRBV3-1 (or the pseudogene TRBV3-2) to TRBJ1-1; 8 bases line up with TRBD1. V shed 4 bases, J shed 6 bases, and the junction held 7 bases outside the gene matches. Germline V gives CDR1 LGHDT, CDR2 YNNKEL (reference sequence). The CDR3 is 14 amino acids. The CDR3 reads CASSRRQGASEAFF. The CDR3 DNA reads TGTGCCAGCAGCCGGCGGCAGGGGGCCTCTGAAGCTTTCTTT.

The table lists this clone with a few counts. The V and J genes are TRBV18 and TRBJ2-7, with a tentative D call TRBD2 (6 bases). Per germline, CDR1 KGHSH and CDR2 LQKENI. The CDR3 runs to 15 residues. Between the trimmed V and J ends, which lost 2 bases and 6 bases, there was a span of 17 bases. This chain's CDR3 is CASSPKRDFLGEQYF. The CDR3 coding sequence is TGTGCCAGCTCACCAAAACGGGACTTCCTGGGCGAGCAGTACTTC.

The chain uses TRBV18 and TRBJ2-2; no firm D call. This CDR3 spans 14 amino acids. V lost 10 bases to trimming and J lost 2 bases, with 14 bases between them. Germline CDR1 KGHSH, CDR2 LQKENI. The CDR3 loop is CATQESKNTGELFF. CDR3 DNA sequence: TGTGCCACCCAGGAAAGTAAAAACACCGGGGAGCTGTTTTTT.

This chain joins TRBV6-5 and TRBJ2-2; D remains unclear. The CDR3 is 13 residues long. Germline CDR1 and CDR2: MNHEY and SVGAGI. V shed 6 bases and J shed 1 base, with 6 bases lying between them. CDR3 in amino acids: CASRAENTGELFF. CDR3 sequence (DNA): TGTGCCAGCAGGGCGGAGAACACCGGGGAGCTGTTTTTT.

The table lists this clone with a count of one. The chain couples TRBV6-1 to TRBJ1-3; weak D call: TRBD1 (6 bases). Germline assignment: CDR1 MNHNS and CDR2 SASEGT. V dropped 3 bases and J dropped 0 bases, with 9 bases sitting between them. The CDR3 totals 15 residues. In nucleotides, the CDR3 is TGTGCCAGCAGTGACAGGGGACGCTCTGGAAACACCATATATTTT. Translating gives CASSDRGRSGNTIYF.

The CDR3 nucleotides read TGTGCCAGCAGCCTAATGAGGAGTGAAGCTTTCTTT. Residues: CASSLMRSEAFF. The chain joins TRBV7-8 to TRBJ1-1; D is uncertain. This CDR3 region has 12 residues. V was cut by 5 bases and J by 7 bases, with 11 bases left in between. Looked up from germline, CDR1 is SGHVS and CDR2 is FQNEAQ.

This clone appeared a few times. The chain has TRBV30 and TRBJ1-6; D call uncertain. The length of the CDR3 is 13 residues. The V end lost 0 bases, the J end lost 7 bases, and 7 bases lay between the germline ends. Germline V gene data show CDR1 as GTSNPN and CDR2 as SVGIG (reference sequence). CDR3 DNA sequence: TGTGCCTGGAGTGTAAGGGAGAATTCACCCCTCCACTTT. It codes for CAWSVRENSPLHF.

In this sample, this clone turned up a few times. The chain carries TRBV2 and TRBJ2-1; TRBD1 is a possible D gene (6 bases). Trimming took 6 bases from V and 1 from J, leaving 22 bases between them. The germline gives CDR1 SNHLY, CDR2 FYNNEI. This CDR3 contains 18 residues. The CDR3, as DNA: TGTGCCAGCAGGGCCGCTGGCCTGACAGGCCGGTCCTACAATGAGCAGTTCTTC. Its protein product is CASRAAGLTGRSYNEQFF.

This chain uses TRBV7-9 with TRBJ2-3, with a possible D match to TRBD2 (6 bases). The CDR3 is 15 amino acids. V was cut by 1 base and J by 5 bases, with 13 bases left in between. Germline CDR1 SEHNR, CDR2 FQNEAQ (reference sequence). CDR3 protein: CASSLEGLTGDTQYF. In DNA, the CDR3 is TGTGCCAGCAGCTTAGAGGGACTGACGGGAGATACGCAGTATTTT.

CDR3 sequence: CASRETGAGYTF. The CDR3 DNA follows: TGTGCCAGCAGAGAGACAGGGGCTGGCTACACCTTC. This chain uses TRBV12-3 or TRBV12-4 with TRBJ1-2, with TRBD1 matching 8 bases. There are 12 residues in the CDR3. Unmatched junction bases numbered 4, after V lost 6 bases and J lost 7 bases.

This chain joins TRBV5-5 and TRBJ2-2, with a possible D match to TRBD1 (6 bases). Trimming stripped 4 bases from V and 4 bases from J, with 8 bases between. The CDR3 runs 13 residues. CDR1 and CDR2 (germline): SGHKS, YYEKEE (reference sequence). CDR3 sequence reads: CASSQQGTGELFF. CDR3 coding DNA: TGTGCCAGCAGCCAACAGGGCACCGGGGAGCTGTTTTTT. The full variable domain, rest sourced from reference TRBV5-5 and TRBJ2-2, is DAGVTQSPTHLIKTRGQQVTLRCSPISGHKSVSWYQQVLGQGPQFIFQYYEKEERGRGNFPDRFSARQFPNYSSELNVNALLLGDSALYLCASSQQGTGELFFGEGSRLTVL.